The TCR beta chain described here comes from a study of Ad26.COV2.S vaccination and SARS-CoV-2 variants. The ends lost 7 bases at V and 3 bases at J; junction bases unmatched: 6. Germline lookup yields CDR1 KGHDR and CDR2 SFDVKD. The CDR3 totals 15 residues. Data came from immunoSEQ multiplex PCR; TCRdb stores just in-frame clones and leaves some out. The data contain more than 400,000 clones, roughly 90% of them singletons. Indicated treatment: 19 received Ad26.COV2.S at low or high dose, single or two shots; about 5 received placebo; per-sample allocation not given. Sampling was performed 63 days after the first vaccine or placebo injection.

This receptor was obtained from a person between 18 and 60 years old who received the Ad26.COV2.S COVID-19 vaccine or a placebo. This sample comprised peripheral blood, obtained in a trial of Ad26.COV2.S vaccine versus placebo. The chain carries TRBV24-1 and TRBJ1-2; TRBD1 agrees at 11 bases. In DNA, the CDR3 is TGTGCCACCAGGATGGGACAGGGGGTTGACTATGGCTACACCTTC. Its protein is CATRMGQGVDYGYTF.